A single TCR beta chain is shown here with its context. The specificity of this receptor is unknown. It has no much larger one-base neighbor in the sample; base qualities were not kept. The junction shows trimming of 6 bases on V and 7 bases on J, and the gene matches do not reach 9 bases of it. Taken from cysteine to phenylalanine, the CDR3 has 15 residues. This entry keeps only the CDR3 DNA: 45 bases, framed from base 1. CDR1 LNHDA and CDR2 SQIVND are derived from the germline V gene (reference sequence). This specimen comes from a study of breast tumors, draining lymph nodes, adjacent tissues (dated by TCRdb to about 2016). Study-level background: Breast cancer patients provided tumor, adjacent nontumor tissue and axillary lymph nodes, and the study compared the TCR beta repertoires across these three sources. In human breast cancer, the study set out to evaluate how tumor, surrounding tissue and draining lymph node repertoires relate to one another and whether T cells may move between these sites. Results the study describes overall, beyond this receptor: The study presented the conclusion that tumor T cells originate in lymph nodes as consistent with a hypothesis, not as something directly demonstrated. Tumors showed preferential V and J gene usage, and their T-cell repertoire diversity fell below that of lymph nodes yet above that of nontumor tissue. In luminal-like breast cancer, tumor and nontumor tissue repertoires resembled each other significantly more than in basal-like breast cancer. The data were considered consistent with most tumor T cells being derived from the lymph node and subsequently expanding within tumor tissue.

The lymph node samples were taken from the axillary draining lymph nodes of breast cancer patients. These reads were obtained on an Illumina HiSeq 2000. Multiplex PCR amplification was used to generate the TCR beta chain libraries. High-throughput sequencing was used to analyze the amplified TCR beta chain products. TCRdb ran its own pipeline on the public reads, namely fastp trimming at Q25 and MiXCR clone calling, and kept in-frame beta chains. CDR3 protein duplicates are merged, each entry listing the most common genes and DNA. The sample yields some 250,000 distinct CDR3 sequences; less than 40% were counted once. The top ten clonotypes cover 3.6% of the sample.

The source material was axillary lymph node tissue. The chain is encoded by TRBV19 joined to TRBJ2-1; 10 junctional bases match TRBD1. This TCR was sampled from a female donor with breast cancer. Some clones in this sample may be carry-over from other donors' samples. In nucleotide form, the sequence is TGTGCCAGTAGAGTATCCGGGACAGGGGTGAATGAGCAGTTCTTC. Its protein is CASRVSGTGVNEQFF.